Presented here are 26 T cell receptor beta chains from one specimen sequenced in a study of Graves' ophthalmopathy and Graves' hyperthyroidism (dated by TCRdb to the late 2010s). The data were produced on an Illumina HiSeq 2000. For repertoire sequencing, TCR beta CDR3 regions were amplified from RNA transcripts. HTBI primers and the Qiagen OneStep RT-PCR kit were used in a first-round RT-PCR, which was followed by a second-round multiplex PCR, size selection and purification. TCRdb ran its own pipeline on the public reads, namely fastp trimming at Q25 and MiXCR clone calling, and kept in-frame beta chains. Each entry merges the rows of one CDR3 protein and shows their most common DNA and genes. The sample table holds approximately 160,000 distinct CDR3 sequences, of which 30% to 45% were seen once. The top ten constitute around 8.9% of the sample. The sample taken for sequencing was peripheral blood. These receptors were collected from a man under 40 with Graves' ophthalmopathy. Donor details come from another sample of the same person, matched by shared clones.

This rearrangement joins TRBV7-2 to TRBJ2-7; tentative D call: TRBD1 (6 bases). The CDR3 totals 13 residues. CDR1 and CDR2 from the germline V gene are SGHTA and FQGNSA. The V and J ends lost 5 bases and 4 bases respectively, with 12 bases between them. The CDR3 sequence is CASSVRDTYEQYF. The CDR3 coding sequence is TGTGCCAGCAGCGTCCGGGACACATACGAGCAGTACTTC.

V gene TRBV6-5 combines with J gene TRBJ1-1, with D unresolved. Trimming removed 2 bases at V and 7 bases at J, with 8 bases between. CDR1 is MNHEY, CDR2 SVGAGI, per germline. This CDR3 spans 12 amino acids. CDR3 in DNA: TGTGCCAGCAGTTACGGCGGTTATGAAGCTTTCTTT. Amino acids: CASSYGGYEAFF.

The rearrangement joins TRBV6-4 to TRBJ1-5; D is uncertain. Trimming took 3 bases from V and 0 from J, leaving 15 bases between them. Germline lookup yields CDR1 MRHNA and CDR2 SNTAGT. The CDR3 is 17 residues long. CDR3 amino acids: CASSDRGLGYSNQPQHF. The CDR3 coding sequence is TGTGCCAGCAGTGATCGGGGATTAGGGTATAGCAATCAGCCCCAGCATTTT.

There are many counts of this clonotype. The rearrangement joins TRBV7-2 to TRBJ2-5, with 9 positions matching TRBD1. The CDR3 has 12 residues. Germline loops: CDR1 SGHTA, CDR2 FQGNSA. Trimming removed 5 bases from V and 6 bases from J; junction bases left unmatched: 1. The DNA for the CDR3 is TGTGCCAGCAGCGGGACAGGGAAGACCCAGTACTTC. It codes for CASSGTGKTQYF. The entire variable domain, with the rest obtained from reference TRBV7-2 and TRBJ2-5, is as follows: GAGVSQSPSNKVTEKGKDVELRCDPISGHTALYWYRQSLGQGLEFLIYFQGNSAPDKSGLPSDRFSAERTGGSVSTLTIQRTQQEDSAVYLCASSGTGKTQYFGPGTRLLVL.

The genes are TRBV28 and TRBJ2-7, with D unclear. CDR3 length: 11 residues. Trimming took 6 bases from V and 6 from J, leaving 9 bases between them. Germline values: CDR1 MDHEN, CDR2 SYDVKM. This chain's CDR3 is CASSRLSEQYF. CDR3 coding DNA: TGTGCCAGCAGCCGTCTAAGCGAGCAGTACTTC.

This clonotype was observed many times. V and J are TRBV20-1 and TRBJ1-1, with D uncertain. Trimming removed 6 bases from V and 1 base from J, with 12 bases in between. CDR1 is DFQATT, CDR2 SNEGSKA, per germline (reference sequence). The CDR3 runs 13 residues. The CDR3 coding sequence is TGCAGTGCGGGGAGGACGGCGAACACTGAAGCTTTCTTT. Translation gives CSAGRTANTEAFF.

There are many counts of this clonotype. The rearrangement links TRBV7-8 to TRBJ1-5, with TRBD1 as a possible D gene (6 bases). The CDR3 runs to 18 residues. CDR1 is SGHVS and CDR2 is FQNEAQ in the germline V gene. V lost 0 bases and J 3 bases, leaving 18 bases between the germline ends. The CDR3 DNA reads as TGTGCCAGCAGCTTAGCTCGGGCGGGGGCGGGTGCCAATCAGCCCCAGCATTTT. Amino acids: CASSLARAGAGANQPQHF. Using reference TRBV7-8 and TRBJ1-5 for the parts outside the CDR3, the full variable domain is GAGVSQSPRYKVAKRGQDVALRCDPISGHVSLFWYQQALGQGPEFLTYFQNEAQLDKSGLPSDRFFAERPEGSVSTLKIQRTQQEDSAVYLCASSLARAGAGANQPQHFGDGTRLSIL.

The chain has TRBV7-8 and TRBJ2-7; D unclear. Trimming took off 2 bases at V and 1 base at J, with 15 bases between the two ends. The CDR3 covers 16 residues. Germline lookup yields CDR1 SGHVS and CDR2 FQNEAQ. CDR3 residues: CASSLFTGSHSYEQYF. CDR3 nucleotide sequence: TGTGCCAGCAGCTTATTTACGGGCAGCCATTCCTACGAGCAGTACTTC.

The chain is built from TRBV10-3 and TRBJ1-1, with a weak D call TRBD1 (5 bases). The CDR3 is 13 residues long. Trimming took off 10 bases at V and 0 bases at J, with 12 bases between the two ends. Per germline, CDR1 ENHRY and CDR2 SYGVKD. The DNA for the CDR3 is TGTGCCAGCGTGGGACTCATGAACACTGAAGCTTTCTTT. Translating it yields CASVGLMNTEAFF.

The chain joins TRBV15 to TRBJ1-2; D uncertain. The V gene's germline CDR1 is LNHNV and CDR2 YYDKDF (reference sequence). The CDR3 is 14 amino acids. Trimming cost V 1 base and J 5 bases, with 11 bases left between them. CDR3 protein: CATSRAWTDYGYTF. CDR3 DNA: TGTGCCACCAGCAGAGCCTGGACGGATTATGGCTACACCTTC. The full variable domain, in which reference TRBV15 and TRBJ1-2 provide the parts outside the CDR3, is DAMVIQNPRYQVTQFGKPVTLSCSQTLNHNVMYWYQQKSSQAPKLLFHYYDKDFNNEADTPDNFQSRRPNTSFCFLDIRSPGLGDTAMYLCATSRAWTDYGYTFGSGTRLTVV.

This clonotype was seen at least ten times. The V and J genes are TRBV27 and TRBJ1-1, with D uncertain. Trimming shortened V by 4 bases and J by 7 bases, and 10 bases separated the two germline ends. This CDR3 spans 12 amino acids. The V gene's germline CDR1 is MNHEY and CDR2 SMNVEV (reference sequence). The CDR3 loop reads CASSSNGIEAFF. CDR3 nucleotide sequence: TGTGCCAGCAGTTCGAATGGTATTGAAGCTTTCTTT.

The chain couples TRBV12-3 or TRBV12-4 to TRBJ1-6; TRBD1 agrees at 8 bases. With V trimmed by 6 bases and J by 11 bases, 9 bases remained unmatched. The CDR3 is 14 residues long. CDR3 DNA: TGTGCCAGCAGAGGACAGGGAAGCGGGGCACCCCTCCACTTT. Its translation is CASRGQGSGAPLHF.

This rearrangement joins TRBV6-1 to TRBJ2-1, with 9 nucleotides matching TRBD2. Germline trimming cut 1 base from V and 4 bases from J; bases unmatched to any gene: 2. The CDR3 has 15 amino acids. The V gene's germline CDR1 is MNHNS and CDR2 SASEGT. The CDR3 region has the DNA TGTGCCAGCAGTGAAGGGACTAGCGTTTACAATGAGCAGTTCTTC. It yields the protein CASSEGTSVYNEQFF.

CDR3 protein: CASSIAKGLQNTEAFF. CDR3 nucleotide sequence: TGTGCCAGTAGTATAGCAAAGGGACTGCAGAACACTGAAGCTTTCTTT. V gene TRBV19 combines with J gene TRBJ1-1; tentatively, D is TRBD1 (5 bases). The CDR3 has 16 residues. Trimming took 1 base from V and 1 from J, leaving 13 bases between them. The germline CDR1 and CDR2 sequences are LNHDA and SQIVND (reference sequence).

There are many counts of this clonotype. This chain links TRBV15 with TRBJ2-2; 7 bases fit TRBD2. Germline V gene data show CDR1 as LNHNV and CDR2 as YYDKDF (reference sequence). The junction had 17 bases not matched to a gene; V was cut back by 8 bases and J by 5 bases. The CDR3 is 17 residues long. The CDR3 DNA follows: TGTGCCACCTGGGCGGGAGTAAGCCCCTTCGGGACCGGGGAGCTGTTTTTT. Translating it yields CATWAGVSPFGTGELFF.

As DNA, the CDR3 is TGTGCCAGCAGTGAGAAAATTGGAATGTTGAACACTGAAGCTTTCTTT. This translates into CASSEKIGMLNTEAFF. The chain carries TRBV6-1 and TRBJ1-1; no firm D call. The CDR3 contains 16 residues. Germline values: CDR1 MNHNS, CDR2 SASEGT. V lost 3 bases and J lost 0, with 14 bases in between.

The chain couples TRBV27 to TRBJ2-2, with 8 bases aligning to TRBD1. The trim removed 5 bases at V and 7 bases at J, leaving 6 bases unmatched. Germline loops: CDR1 MNHEY, CDR2 SMNVEV (reference sequence). CDR3 length: 14 residues. This CDR3 reads CASSRTGSFGELFF. As DNA, the CDR3 is TGTGCCAGCAGTCGGACAGGGTCGTTCGGGGAGCTGTTTTTT.

This clonotype was recorded many times. This rearrangement joins TRBV12-3 or TRBV12-4 to TRBJ1-1, with D unclear. The CDR3 has 13 amino acids. Trimming shortened V by 6 bases and J by 5 bases, and 13 bases separated the two germline ends. CDR3 nucleotides: TGTGCCAGCAGCCCAAGGCTGGGAACTGAAGCTTTCTTT. Its translation: CASSPRLGTEAFF.

The V call is TRBV25-1, the J call TRBJ2-1; a possible D gene is TRBD2 (5 bases). V lost 3 bases and J lost 6, with 12 bases in between. In germline, CDR1 is MGHDK, CDR2 SYGVNS. The CDR3 spans 14 residues. DNA of the CDR3: TGTGCCAGCAGTGAGTACAGCGGCGCCAATGAGCAGTTCTTC. It codes for CASSEYSGANEQFF.

The chain recombines TRBV12-3 or TRBV12-4 with TRBJ1-5; D is undetermined. V lost 3 bases and J lost 2, with 8 bases in between. The CDR3 is 14 amino acids. The CDR3 DNA is TGTGCCAGCAGTTTTTACGGTGGCAATCAGCCCCAGCATTTT. Amino acids: CASSFYGGNQPQHF.

This clonotype occurred many times. This chain links TRBV6-5 with TRBJ2-3, with 8 bases that match TRBD1. The V segment lost 7 bases and the J segment 8 bases; nucleotides outside the gene matches: 8. The CDR3 totals 13 residues. Germline CDR1 is MNHEY and CDR2 is SVGAGI. This chain's CDR3 is CASTGQGPGTQYF. CDR3 nucleotide sequence: TGTGCCAGCACCGGACAGGGTCCGGGTACGCAGTATTTT.

V gene TRBV7-2 combines with J gene TRBJ1-6; TRBD1 agrees at 10 bases. V lost 5 bases and J lost 5; bases outside the gene matches: 9. Germline CDR1 reads SGHTA; CDR2 reads FQGNSA. The CDR3 consists of 17 residues. CDR3 in DNA: TGTGCCAGCAGCACTTACGACAGGGGGCTGGATAATTCACCCCTCCACTTT. This sequence encodes CASSTYDRGLDNSPLHF.

This chain uses TRBV12-3 or TRBV12-4 with TRBJ1-2; D call uncertain. V lost 2 bases, J lost 6 bases, and 19 bases lay in between. The length of the CDR3 is 16 residues. CDR3 sequence: CASSLRALGGFHGYTF. The CDR3 region has the DNA TGTGCCAGCAGTTTAAGGGCCCTGGGAGGATTCCATGGCTACACCTTC.

This clonotype was counted many times. The chain employs TRBV15 and TRBJ2-4; TRBD2 matches at 7 bases. The CDR3 runs 17 residues. Germline CDR1 reads LNHNV; CDR2 reads YYDKDF (reference sequence). The V and J ends lost 4 bases and 7 bases, in that order; junction bases with no gene match: 16. The CDR3 loop reads CATSKRSGTTIRNIQYF. CDR3 DNA sequence: TGTGCCACCAGCAAGAGGAGCGGGACGACAATACGGAACATTCAGTACTTC.

J is TRBJ1-5 and V is TRBV6-2 or TRBV6-3, with D tentatively TRBD1 (5 bases). The V gene's germline CDR1 is MNHEY and CDR2 SVGEGT. V was clipped by 2 bases and J by 6 bases, with 8 bases between them. CDR3 length equals 13 residues. Written as DNA, the CDR3 is TGTGCCAGCAGTTACGGGGGGGGTCAGCCCCAGCATTTT. It specifies CASSYGGGQPQHF.

The table lists this clonotype with a few counts. V gene TRBV28 combines with J gene TRBJ2-7; 11 nucleotides line up with TRBD2. This CDR3 has 14 amino acids. Germline V gene sequence: CDR1 MDHEN, CDR2 SYDVKM. The junction had 6 bases not matched to a gene; V was cut back by 7 bases and J by 4 bases. The CDR3 nucleotides read TGTGCCAGCAAGCTTAGCGGGAGGGTTTACGAGCAGTACTTC. Translation: CASKLSGRVYEQYF.